The 11 T cell receptor delta chains below all came from one sample that was sequenced in a study of Vδ1+ human thymocytes. Study-wide results and caveats: Highly polyclonal TRG and TRD repertoires with Gaussian CDR3 length distributions appeared in thymus.

RNA was extracted from the cells and then reverse transcribed. CDR3 amplicons came from multiplex PCR with pooled V-gene forward and constant-region reverse primers. TCRdb re-called clones from the multiplex PCR reads via CATT. Of about 55,000 delta-chain clones in the sample, about a sixth were seen once. Antigens of these TCRs are unknown. Input material: Vdelta1+ gamma-delta thymocytes from the thymus. The sample's subset: FACS-sorted CD3+ TCRalphabeta- TCRVdelta1+ TCRVdelta2- thymocytes. The receptors come from a boy younger than two who had congenital heart surgery.

The rearrangement joins TRDV1 to TRDJ1; TRDD3 aligns across 10 bases. The germline V gene has CDR1 TSWWSYY and CDR2 QGS. There are 22 residues in the CDR3. Trimming took 0 bases from V and 0 from J; bases not matched to a gene: 19. CDR3 in amino acids: CALGELFPKYWGMMGYTDKLIF. The CDR3 bases are TGTGCTCTTGGGGAACTATTTCCTAAATACTGGGGGATGATGGGGTACACCGATAAACTCATCTTT.

The gene calls are TRDV1 and TRDJ1; D ambiguous. This CDR3 spans 16 amino acids. The V gene's germline CDR1 is TSWWSYY and CDR2 QGS. V lost 0 bases and J 6 bases, leaving 17 bases between the germline ends. The CDR3 loop reads CALGELNPVRFHKLIF. Written as DNA, the CDR3 is TGTGCTCTTGGGGAACTCAACCCCGTTCGGTTCCATAAACTCATCTTT.

This clone was picked up one time. J is TRDJ1 and V is TRDV1; either TRDD2 or TRDD3 may supply D (6 bases each). The CDR3 contains 16 residues. Trimming left V 3 bases short and J 7 bases short, with 21 bases between. The germline V gene has CDR1 TSWWSYY and CDR2 QGS. In DNA form, the CDR3 reads TGTGCTCTTGGGGACTTCCTTGCTGGGGATCCCATTAAACTCATCTTT. Encoded protein: CALGDFLAGDPIKLIF.

Regarding this clone: This sample includes further DNA sequences coding for the same CDR3. The chain recombines TRDV1 with TRDJ1; 11 nucleotides align to TRDD3. From germline, CDR1 is TSWWSYY and CDR2 QGS. V lost 4 bases and J lost 0; bases outside the gene matches: 40. The CDR3 length is 28 residues. CDR3 sequence (DNA): TGTGCTCTTGGGGGACAACAACCTTATTTTCTCCCTCACCCCGTACTGGGGGATAAGTCACCCTACACCGATAAACTCATCTTT. Amino acids: CALGGQQPYFLPHPVLGDKSPYTDKLIF.

The chain links TRAV29/DV5 to TRDJ1; 9 bases line up with TRDD3. Germline assignment: CDR1 NSMFDY and CDR2 ISSIKDK. J was trimmed by 4 bases and V by 3 bases; bases with no gene match: 13. This CDR3 has 16 residues. CDR3 nucleotides: TGTGCAGCAAATCCGTGGCTGGGGGATTGGAGCGATAAACTCATCTTT. It encodes CAANPWLGDWSDKLIF.

V is TRDV1 and J is TRDJ1; D is uncertain. This CDR3 comprises 20 residues. V gave up 2 bases and J gave up 1 base, with 26 bases separating them. Germline V CDR1 and CDR2: TSWWSYY, QGS. CDR3 residues: CALGEDRCERSPSVTDKLIF. The CDR3 bases are TGTGCTCTTGGGGAAGATAGGTGTGAAAGATCCCCGAGCGTCACCGATAAACTCATCTTT.

Worth noting for this clone: This may stem from a read error, because a much larger clone lies one nucleotide away. The rearrangement links TRDV2 to TRDJ1, with unresolved D. Deletions cut 8 bases from V and 7 bases from J, with 10 bases between. The germline V gene has CDR1 GEAIGNYY and CDR2 EKD. The CDR3 runs to 10 residues. Here the CDR3 reads CAYINGKLIF. In nucleotides, the CDR3 is TGTGCCTATATAAACGGTAAACTCATCTTT.

This clone occurred a few times. This chain uses TRDV1 with TRDJ1, with a weak D call TRDD2 (6 bases). Germline CDR1 reads TSWWSYY; CDR2 reads QGS. Trimming removed 1 base from V and 8 bases from J, with 14 bases in between. The CDR3 spans 14 residues. CDR3 coding DNA: TGTGCTCTTGGGGAACCCTCTTCCTCGCTAAAACTCATCTTT. It yields the protein CALGEPSSSLKLIF.

V usage is TRDV1 and J usage is TRDJ1; D is unresolved. Germline values: CDR1 TSWWSYY, CDR2 QGS. The CDR3 spans 15 residues. V was trimmed by 4 bases and J by 2 bases, leaving 14 bases between them. The CDR3 DNA reads TGTGCTCTTGGGGCAACCAGGGAGGGGACCGATAAACTCATCTTT. The encoded protein is CALGATREGTDKLIF.

This clone was counted a few times. This rearrangement joins TRDV1 to TRDJ1; TRDD3 aligns across 11 bases. The CDR3 is made up of 24 amino acids. Germline CDR1 TSWWSYY, CDR2 QGS. V lost 0 bases and J lost 3; bases outside the gene matches: 27. The CDR3 protein is CALGELVQTPRSYTLGDTPDKLIF. Here the CDR3 DNA reads TGTGCTCTTGGGGAACTAGTCCAAACCCCCCGTTCCTACACCCTGGGGGATACCCCCGATAAACTCATCTTT.

The chain combines TRDV1 with TRDJ1; 12 nucleotides line up with TRDD3. The CDR3 is 21 amino acids. V lost 2 bases, J lost 0 bases, and 16 bases stayed unmatched. Germline V gene data show CDR1 as TSWWSYY and CDR2 as QGS. CDR3 residues: CALGEFKYWGILFPHTDKLIF. The CDR3 DNA reads TGTGCTCTTGGGGAATTTAAGTACTGGGGGATACTATTCCCACACACCGATAAACTCATCTTT.